Listed below are T cell receptor beta chains from one sample, sequenced in a study of cytotoxic CD8 clonotypes in ibrutinib-treated CLL. Generated by immunoSEQ multiplex PCR, the TCRdb table keeps only in-frame clones and is missing some. This sample carries nearly 85,000 clones, 70% to 80% of them seen once, and the ten largest clones take 4% to 5.5%. Here the sequenced sample was PBMCs, taken after 12 months of ibrutinib treatment. The receptor source for this set is a human donor with chronic lymphocytic leukemia. Both conserved end residues are trimmed from each CDR3. Each record gives: CDR3 protein, D gene, V gene. D genes are given only for firm matches.

CDR3aa: SVARPLMPEAF
d_gene: -
v_gene: TRBV29-1

CDR3aa: ASSLGHPRETQY
d_gene: -
v_gene: TRBV7-9

CDR3aa: SVAPPTGELF
d_gene: -
v_gene: TRBV29-1

CDR3aa: ASSIGGVSTDTQY
d_gene: -
v_gene: TRBV19

CDR3aa: ASSVKNIQY
d_gene: -
v_gene: TRBV6-6

CDR3aa: ASSPGGGGELF
d_gene: -
v_gene: TRBV11-3

CDR3aa: ASSITPGDPNTEAF
d_gene: -
v_gene: TRBV19

CDR3aa: ASSRGQGTYEQY
d_gene: TRBD1
v_gene: TRBV19

CDR3aa: ASSGDPYNEQF
d_gene: -
v_gene: TRBV4-2

CDR3aa: ASSGTGNSYSNQPQH
d_gene: TRBD1
v_gene: TRBV19

CDR3aa: ASSVGGTSGSEAF
d_gene: -
v_gene: TRBV9

CDR3aa: ASSEGEQY
d_gene: -
v_gene: TRBV6-5

CDR3aa: ASSTRDGGQLSYNEQF
d_gene: -
v_gene: TRBV7-2

CDR3aa: ASSLSPWGQGGLR
d_gene: TRBD1
v_gene: TRBV28

CDR3aa: ASSPQTVSETQY
d_gene: -
v_gene: TRBV5-6

CDR3aa: ASSFGGTGVGEQF
d_gene: TRBD1
v_gene: TRBV11-2

CDR3aa: ASSADSPGGKLF
d_gene: TRBD1
v_gene: TRBV28

CDR3aa: ASLRASYEQY
d_gene: -
v_gene: TRBV4-3

CDR3aa: ASSQVSSGSNEQF
d_gene: TRBD2
v_gene: TRBV4-3

CDR3aa: ASSITGAAGANVLT
d_gene: TRBD1
v_gene: TRBV19

CDR3aa: ASSLPPGGPEQF
d_gene: TRBD1
v_gene: TRBV5-1

CDR3aa: ASSPGGAKNIQY
d_gene: TRBD2
v_gene: TRBV18

CDR3aa: ASSPGVYEQY
d_gene: -
v_gene: TRBV6-6

CDR3aa: ASQPGGSGANVLT
d_gene: TRBD1
v_gene: TRBV5-4

CDR3aa: ASSLATLGWVYT
d_gene: -
v_gene: TRBV7-8

CDR3aa: ASSPPGTATYEQY
d_gene: TRBD1
v_gene: TRBV6-6

CDR3aa: ASSEGAYEQY
d_gene: -
v_gene: TRBV18

CDR3aa: ASRDETQY
d_gene: -
v_gene: TRBV28

CDR3aa: ASSRDREDYNEQF
d_gene: TRBD1
v_gene: TRBV4-3

CDR3aa: ASSLSVPPVGYT
d_gene: -
v_gene: TRBV27

CDR3aa: ASSRTGDTQY
d_gene: -
v_gene: TRBV6-6

CDR3aa: AWSVTGVGEKLF
d_gene: TRBD1
v_gene: TRBV30

CDR3aa: ASSPLRVGGANVLT
d_gene: -
v_gene: TRBV19

CDR3aa: ASSWGEGAYGYT
d_gene: TRBD1
v_gene: TRBV6-5

CDR3aa: ASSNGGQQSYEQY
d_gene: -
v_gene: TRBV28

CDR3aa: ASTPWGGVAKNIQY
d_gene: -
v_gene: TRBV19

CDR3aa: ASSFEGAKNIQY
d_gene: -
v_gene: TRBV28

CDR3aa: ASSFRTSGDEQF
d_gene: TRBD2
v_gene: TRBV7-9

CDR3aa: ASSPGGLASYEQY
d_gene: TRBD2
v_gene: TRBV5-1

CDR3aa: ASSVPTGELF
d_gene: -
v_gene: TRBV9

CDR3aa: ASSLWEGREQY
d_gene: TRBD2
v_gene: TRBV5-6

CDR3aa: ASSLSGASGQPQH
d_gene: -
v_gene: TRBV7-2

CDR3aa: ASSLVKGGARLADHNEQF
d_gene: TRBD2
v_gene: TRBV5-8

CDR3aa: ASSPGTGATNSPLH
d_gene: TRBD1
v_gene: TRBV18

CDR3aa: ATSPGLEPNTEAF
d_gene: -
v_gene: TRBV15

CDR3aa: ASAPTGTGGQTYEQY
d_gene: TRBD1
v_gene: TRBV18

CDR3aa: ASSRPGQGPGAQY
d_gene: TRBD1
v_gene: TRBV28

CDR3aa: ASTRPGTPSYGYT
d_gene: -
v_gene: TRBV6-6

CDR3aa: ASSHDRGNTEAF
d_gene: TRBD1
v_gene: TRBV4-2